The 10 T cell receptor beta chains below were found in one sample sequenced in a study of T cells after yellow fever vaccination. TCRdb called the 5' RACE reads again in MiXCR, with one record for every CDR3 protein. The sample lists 620,000 or so distinct CDR3 sequences, around 12% seen once, with 15% in the top ten. Sequencing was performed on PBMCs, taken on the day of the yellow fever booster vaccination. The receptors were sampled from a man younger than 40 who received the YFV17D yellow fever vaccine.

The rearrangement joins TRBV2 to TRBJ2-7, with 10 bases matching TRBD2. CDR1 is SNHLY, CDR2 FYNNEI, per germline. After removal of 0 bases from V and 4 bases from J, the junction contained 12 bases not matched to a gene. CDR3 length: 18 residues. CDR3 DNA: TGTGCCAGCAGTGAAGCCCATCAATGGACTAGCGGACTATACGAGCAGTACTTC. This gives the protein CASSEAHQWTSGLYEQYF.

A few counts support this clonotype. The CDR3 coding sequence is TGTGCCAGCAGTGAGGCGAACACCGGGGAGCTGTTTTTT. This codes for CASSEANTGELFF. The rearrangement uses TRBV25-1 and TRBJ2-2, with no clear D. The V end was cut by 3 bases, the J end by 0 bases, with 2 bases between. Germline CDR1 reads MGHDK; CDR2 reads SYGVNS. This CDR3 contains 13 residues. The full variable domain, with the rest looked up from reference TRBV25-1 and TRBJ2-2, is EADIYQTPRYLVIGTGKKITLECSQTMGHDKMYWYQQDPGMELHLIHYSYGVNSTEKGDLSSESTVSRIRTEHFPLTLESARPSHTSQYLCASSEANTGELFFGEGSRLTVL.

With regard to this clonotype: One junction end disagrees with the germline gene, perhaps due to a read error. The chain carries TRBV18 and TRBJ2-2; 12 positions agree with TRBD2. The CDR3 is 20 residues long. Germline CDR1 KGHSH, CDR2 LQKENI. The CDR3 is CCSAHHLLAGGPSDAGELFF. The CDR3 coding sequence is TGCTGCAGTGCTCACCACCTTCTAGCGGGAGGGCCCTCGGACGCCGGGGAGCTGTTTTTT.

Many counts were recorded for this clonotype. The chain combines TRBV7-8 with TRBJ2-7, with D perhaps matching TRBD2 (5 bases). Germline CDR1 reads SGHVS; CDR2 reads FQNEAQ. This CDR3 has 12 residues. The CDR3 DNA reads TGTTCAACGGGGAGCGGCTCCTACGAGCAGTACTTC. This sequence encodes CSTGSGSYEQYF.

The chain employs TRBV28 and TRBJ1-1; D is perhaps TRBD1 (6 bases). Germline V gives CDR1 MDHEN, CDR2 SYDVKM. V lost 6 bases to trimming and J lost 9 bases, with 14 bases between them. This CDR3 is 12 amino acids long. CDR3 nucleotide sequence: TGTGCCAGCAGCATAATCGGACAGAAAGCTTTCTTT. Translated, it gives CASSIIGQKAFF.

The table lists this clonotype with a few counts. The chain combines TRBV12-3 or TRBV12-4 with TRBJ2-1, with 11 bases lining up with TRBD2. The CDR3 consists of 16 residues. With 1 base clipped from V and 8 bases from J, the junction kept 7 bases outside the gene matches. The CDR3 coding sequence is TGTGCCAGCAGTTTAGTCCTAGCGGGAGGTTTGGATGAGCAGTTCTTC. Translation: CASSLVLAGGLDEQFF.

The chain joins TRBV28 to TRBJ2-5, with 12 bases matching TRBD2. J lost 5 bases, V lost 4 bases, and 8 bases had no gene match. The germline CDR1 and CDR2 sequences are MDHEN and SYDVKM. This CDR3 has 16 residues. The chain's CDR3 is CASSSPPTSGSETQYF. The CDR3 DNA follows: TGTGCCAGCAGTTCCCCCCCGACTAGCGGGAGTGAGACCCAGTACTTC.

This clonotype was detected a few times. This chain links TRBV12-3 or TRBV12-4 with TRBJ2-2; the match to TRBD1 covers 9 bases. The V segment lost 1 base and the J segment 10 bases; nucleotides outside the gene matches: 7. CDR3 length equals 15 residues. The CDR3 here is CASSLVGQGSVELFF. The DNA for the CDR3 is TGTGCCAGCAGTTTAGTGGGACAGGGTTCAGTGGAGCTGTTTTTT.

This clonotype was counted a few times. The CDR3 region has the DNA TGCGCCAGCAGCCCCGGGCCAGGTGCCGGCAATCAGCCCCAGCATTTT. Encoded protein: CASSPGPGAGNQPQHF. This sequence joins TRBV4-3 and TRBJ1-5, with D unclear. The CDR3 loop spans 16 amino acids. Germline V gene sequence: CDR1 LGHNA, CDR2 YSLEER. V lost 4 bases and J 2 bases, leaving 15 bases between the germline ends.

The rearrangement uses TRBV12-3 or TRBV12-4 and TRBJ2-7, with D possibly being TRBD1 (5 bases). The CDR3 is 14 amino acids. V was trimmed by 7 bases and J by 2 bases, leaving 15 bases between them. CDR3 nucleotide sequence: TGTGCCAGCAATTATGGGGCGCAAGCCTACGAGCAGTACTTC. It codes for CASNYGAQAYEQYF.